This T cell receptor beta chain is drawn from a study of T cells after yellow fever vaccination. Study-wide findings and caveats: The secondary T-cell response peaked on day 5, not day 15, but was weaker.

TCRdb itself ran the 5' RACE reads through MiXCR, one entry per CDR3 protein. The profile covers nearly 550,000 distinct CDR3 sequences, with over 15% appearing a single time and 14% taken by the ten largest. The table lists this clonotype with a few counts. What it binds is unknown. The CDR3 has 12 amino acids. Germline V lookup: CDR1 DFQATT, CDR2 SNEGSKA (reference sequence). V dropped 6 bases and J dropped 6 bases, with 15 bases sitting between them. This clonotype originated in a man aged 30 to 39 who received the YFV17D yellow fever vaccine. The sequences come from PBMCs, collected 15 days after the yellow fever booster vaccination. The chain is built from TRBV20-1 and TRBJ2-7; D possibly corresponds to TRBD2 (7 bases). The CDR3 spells CSAWGGPGEQYF. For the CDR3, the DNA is TGCAGTGCCTGGGGGGGGCCTGGCGAGCAGTACTTC.